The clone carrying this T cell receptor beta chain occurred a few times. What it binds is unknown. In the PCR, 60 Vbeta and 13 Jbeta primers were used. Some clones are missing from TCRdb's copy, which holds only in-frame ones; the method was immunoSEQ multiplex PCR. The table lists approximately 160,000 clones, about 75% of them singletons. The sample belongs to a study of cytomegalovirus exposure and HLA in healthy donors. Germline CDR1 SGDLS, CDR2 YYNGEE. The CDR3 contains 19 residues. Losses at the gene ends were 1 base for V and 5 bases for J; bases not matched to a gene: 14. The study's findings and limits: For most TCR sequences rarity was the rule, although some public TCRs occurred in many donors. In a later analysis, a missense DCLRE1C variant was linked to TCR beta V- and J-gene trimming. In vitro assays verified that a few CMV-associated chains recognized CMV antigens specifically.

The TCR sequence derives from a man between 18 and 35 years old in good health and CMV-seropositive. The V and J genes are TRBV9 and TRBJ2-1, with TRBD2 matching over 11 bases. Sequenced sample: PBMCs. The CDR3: CASSVSPLLLAGGDNEQFF. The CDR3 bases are TGTGCCAGCAGCGTATCCCCTCTCCTATTAGCGGGGGGGGACAATGAGCAGTTCTTC.